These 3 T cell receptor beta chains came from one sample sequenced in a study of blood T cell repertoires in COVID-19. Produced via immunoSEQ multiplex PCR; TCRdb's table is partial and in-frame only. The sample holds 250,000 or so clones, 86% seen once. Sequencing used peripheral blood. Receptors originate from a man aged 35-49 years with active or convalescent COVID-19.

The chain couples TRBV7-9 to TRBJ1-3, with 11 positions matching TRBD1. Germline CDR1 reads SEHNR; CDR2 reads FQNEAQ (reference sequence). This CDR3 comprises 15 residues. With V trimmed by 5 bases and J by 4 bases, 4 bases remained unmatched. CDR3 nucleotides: TGTGCCAGCAGCCACGGACAGGGGGCAGGAAACACCATATATTTT. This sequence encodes CASSHGQGAGNTIYF.

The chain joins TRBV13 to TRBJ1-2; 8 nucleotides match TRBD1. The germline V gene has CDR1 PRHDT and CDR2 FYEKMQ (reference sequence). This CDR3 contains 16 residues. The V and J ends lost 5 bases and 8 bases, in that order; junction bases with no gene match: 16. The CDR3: CASSQLGQGASDGYTF. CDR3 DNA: TGTGCCAGCAGCCAACTCGGCCAGGGGGCAAGTGACGGCTACACCTTC.

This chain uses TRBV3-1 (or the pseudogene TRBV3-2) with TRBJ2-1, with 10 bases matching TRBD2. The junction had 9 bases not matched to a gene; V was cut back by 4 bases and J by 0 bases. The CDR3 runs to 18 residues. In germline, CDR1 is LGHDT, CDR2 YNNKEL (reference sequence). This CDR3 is CASSPIAGGMSSYNEQFF. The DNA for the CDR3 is TGTGCCAGCAGCCCCATAGCGGGGGGCATGAGCTCCTACAATGAGCAGTTCTTC.